Included here is one T cell receptor beta chain sequence, with context. Its antigen is still unknown. This CDR3 comprises 17 residues. J gave up 1 base and V 5 bases, and 6 bases lay outside the gene matches. From germline, CDR1 is SGHVS and CDR2 FNYEAQ. The study ran its PCR with 60 Vbeta and 13 Jbeta primers. The data were produced by immunoSEQ multiplex PCR, yet TCRdb's version contains in-frame clones alone and is incomplete. The sample comprises roughly 100,000 clones, about two thirds of which are singletons, and 2.5% to 3.5% rests with the top ten. The data were obtained in a study of cytomegalovirus exposure and HLA in healthy donors. Looking at the study overall: Clustering assigned about 80% of the 350 to 450 genotyped donors to the Caucasian-associated ancestry cluster.

The study, taken as a whole, reports: Information on immune exposure was restricted to one variable (CMV serostatus). The study designated fewer than 200 TCR beta chains cytomegalovirus-associated. In an earlier analysis, productive rearrangement rates for most beta V segments clustered near 87% or 30%.

Sequencing was performed on PBMCs. The V gene is TRBV7-6, the J gene TRBJ2-2, with 11 bases fitting TRBD2. The source of this sequence is a female donor in good health and CMV-seronegative. The CDR3 DNA is TGTGCCAGCAGCCTTTCGGGACTAGCGGAGAACACCGGGGAGCTGTTTTTT. Amino acids: CASSLSGLAENTGELFF. The whole variable domain, remainder taken from reference TRBV7-6 and TRBJ2-2, is GAGVSQSPRYKVTKRGQDVALRCDPISGHVSLYWYRQALGQGPEFLTYFNYEAQQDKSGLPNDRFSAERPEGSISTLTIQRTEQRDSAMYRCASSLSGLAENTGELFFGEGSRLTVL.